This T cell receptor (beta chain) was sequenced in a study of T-cell reconstitution after alpha-beta-depleted transplantation in children. Study-wide points: From surviving recipient T cells and thymic progenitors came the high day-60 TCRbeta diversity observed in some patients.

Unique molecular identifiers featured in how the TCRbeta library was prepared. One entry per CDR3 protein results from TCRdb running MiXCR on the PCR reads. The sample records roughly 490,000 distinct CDR3 sequences, over 10% being singletons. The V end was cut by 3 bases, the J end by 6 bases, with 15 bases between. This CDR3 contains 15 residues. CDR1 is SGHRS, CDR2 YFSETQ, per germline. Notes on this clonotype: Its antigen remains unknown.

The chain recombines TRBV5-1 with TRBJ2-2; D is tentatively TRBD1 or TRBD2 (5 bases each). This TCR came from a female patient aged 2 to 10 who had a stem cell transplant for aplastic anemia, so the T cells may come from the graft donor. Sample: PBMCs, mostly from graft donor cells, taken 180 days after TCRalphabeta/CD19-depleted stem cell transplant. The CDR3 reads CASSSRDPRSGELFF. The CDR3 region has the DNA TGCGCCAGCAGCTCCCGGGACCCCCGATCCGGGGAGCTGTTTTTT.